This T cell receptor (beta chain) was recovered during a study of blood T cell repertoires in COVID-19. Study summary: COVID-19 samples collected from the United States, Italy and Spain covered acute and convalescent phases. T cells, B-cell-depleted T cells, or PBMCs supplied cDNA or gDNA.

Sequenced by immunoSEQ multiplex PCR; TCRdb stores in-frame clones only, minus some. This table holds about 78,000 clones, 90% found once. V shed 5 bases, J shed 4 bases, and the junction held 1 base outside the gene matches. CDR3 length: 13 amino acids. The germline gives CDR1 SGHNT, CDR2 YENEEA. This sequence originates from a woman over 75 with active or convalescent COVID-19. Material: peripheral blood. The J gene is TRBJ2-2, the V gene TRBV11-3, with 7 bases aligning to TRBD1. CDR3 bases: TGTGCCAGCAGCCGGGACAGCACCGGGGAGCTGTTTTTT. It is translated as CASSRDSTGELFF.